The T cell receptor beta chain under discussion was sequenced for a study of post-analysis software for immune sequencing data. For the study at large: Patients had relapsing-remitting, secondary progressive or progressive-relapsing multiple sclerosis; some lacked subtype.

Carried by the TCR beta cDNA libraries were unique molecular identifiers. TCRdb redid the calling of the PCR reads with MiXCR, one entry per CDR3 protein. This table has hundreds of thousands of distinct CDR3 sequences, 25% to 30% appearing once. On this clonotype itself: What it binds is unknown.

Study-level points and caveats: Patients with multiple sclerosis recorded significantly lower normalized Chao1 diversity than controls, the study found. Co-batched samples clustered tightly together by F measure.

The sequencing input was blood. This receptor was obtained from a girl under 18 with multiple sclerosis.

The CDR3, as DNA: TGCAGTGTACAGCAGGGGGCTCCTCCACGGGAGCAGTTCTTC. Translation: CSVQQGAPPREQFF. The chain couples TRBV20-1 to TRBJ2-1, with TRBD1 identical over 8 bases. This CDR3 has 14 residues. J was trimmed by 10 bases and V by 7 bases; bases with no gene match: 15. CDR1 is DFQATT, CDR2 SNEGSKA, per germline (reference sequence).